This TCR beta chain comes out of a study of blood T cell repertoires in COVID-19 (dated by TCRdb to the early 2020s). For the study in its entirety: Samples covering the acute and convalescent phases of COVID-19 were provided by collaborators in the United States, Italy and Spain. Subjects who had been exposed to COVID-19, were actively infected with it, or had recovered from it provided the deeply sampled blood TCRbeta repertoires that made up the dataset. A freely available public database, intended as a resource for researchers studying the immune response to SARS-CoV-2, is where the repertoires were released. Samples were obtained from the ongoing ImmuneRACE study (first 160 participants) and from 1,200 or so subjects provided by 6 global collaborators. The prospective study material was composed of cDNA or gDNA derived from T cells, B-cell-depleted T cells, or PBMCs. A de-identified subject ID, COVID-19 status, age in years and sex were almost always included in the sample metadata. Where available, HLA class I and class II types were obtained from metadata supplied by the sample provider rather than from assay-based typing.

The immunoSEQ Assay, a bias-controlled multiplex PCR, was used to amplify TCRbeta CDR3 regions from genomic DNA. In the authors' own workflow: Nucleated cell counts per sample were estimated from amplification of reference gene primers within the assay. Sequence reads were collapsed and filtered to measure the absolute abundance of every unique TCRbeta CDR3 rearrangement. For each sample, productive Simpson clonality was calculated as the square root of Simpson's diversity index over productive rearrangements. Entries here come from immuneACCESS through TCRdb and include only in-frame sequences with V and J called. Some clones fail to appear in such tables; in the studies checked, an unresolved V gene covers under half of the shortfall, and the cause of the remainder is unknown. V, J and clone size are taken as reported in that table, and D and trimming were inferred from the DNA itself. The sample yields a few hundred thousand clones; 88% were counted once. The biggest ten clones account for 1.2% of the sample.

The paper as a whole reports these results and caveats: How much clinical and demographic metadata was included differed by source and by participant, and the metadata was provided uncurated.

Enrolling through a virtual design, the prospective study's participants ranged in age from roughly 18 to 89 years and lived across 20 to 25 United States geographic areas. In the prospective study, participants were assigned to cohorts based on the clinical history participants reported in a screening survey and a study questionnaire. Recovered participants in ImmuneRACE Cohort 3 were defined as having two consecutive negative NP/OP PCR tests, clearance from a healthcare professional, or resolution of symptoms. Each participant in the prospective study had whole blood, serum and a nasopharyngeal or oropharyngeal swab collected by mobile phlebotomists. Over an approximately 2-month period, participants in the prospective study had the option of providing additional blood draws and questionnaires. Prospective study blood samples were shipped either frozen or at room temperature before DNA extraction.

This clone was observed a single time. Its target antigen remains unknown. There are no base qualities to consult, and no much larger clone falls within one base. The CDR3 covers 13 residues, taking in both the cysteine and the phenylalanine. The DNA shown is the 39-base CDR3, in frame from base 1. The germline V gene yields SGHRS for CDR1 and YFSETQ for CDR2. Ends trimmed: V by 3 bases, J by 8 bases; bases unmatched to a gene: 4. The source material was PBMCs or T cells enriched from blood (not recorded which). This sequence uses TRBV5-1 and TRBJ1-2, with 10 bases in between that match TRBD1. The clonotype was recovered from a woman aged 18 to 35 who had recovered from COVID-19. The DNA reads as follows: TGCGCCAGCAGCTGGGGGACAGGGGAAGGCTACACCTTC. Its translation is CASSWGTGEGYTF.